This entry lists 17 T cell receptor beta chains sequenced from one sample in a study of T cells in Graves' hyperthyroidism and ophthalmopathy. From RNA transcripts, TCR beta CDR3 regions were amplified. HTBI primers drove first-round RT-PCR of the TCR CDR3. Each CDR3 protein gets one entry after TCRdb re-called the multiplex PCR reads with MiXCR. The sample gives hundreds of thousands of distinct CDR3 sequences, 14% to 15% of which show up once; about 13% is in the top ten. The sequencing input was blood. The receptor source for this set is a man aged 18 to 29 with Graves' ophthalmopathy.

The rearrangement uses TRBV30 and TRBJ1-3, with D hard to call. Germline values: CDR1 GTSNPN, CDR2 SVGIG (reference sequence). The CDR3 has 11 residues. Trimming stripped 4 bases from V and 4 bases from J, with 5 bases between. CDR3 nucleotides: TGTGCCTGGACTCTGGGAAACACCATATATTTT. It codes for CAWTLGNTIYF.

V gene TRBV19 combines with J gene TRBJ2-7, with a possible D match to TRBD1 (6 bases). Germline loops: CDR1 LNHDA, CDR2 SQIVND (reference sequence). V was cut by 3 bases and J by 1 base, with 13 bases left in between. The CDR3 extends over 15 amino acids. CDR3 DNA sequence: TGTGCCAGTAGTATTTTTTTGGGGGCGTCCTACGAGCAGTACTTC. Translated: CASSIFLGASYEQYF.

The chain combines TRBV6-1 with TRBJ1-3; weak D call: TRBD1 (6 bases). Trimming took 6 bases from V and 0 from J, leaving 12 bases between them. This CDR3 region has 15 residues. The germline V gene encodes CDR1 MNHNS and CDR2 SASEGT. The CDR3 region is CASRFLDSSGNTIYF. The DNA for the CDR3 is TGTGCCAGCAGATTCCTGGACAGCTCTGGAAACACCATATATTTT.

This clonotype appeared many times. This chain connects TRBV24-1 to TRBJ1-2; possible D gene TRBD1, 6 bases. V lost 5 bases to trimming and J lost 4 bases, with 13 bases between them. CDR3 length equals 14 residues. CDR1 is KGHDR, CDR2 SFDVKD, per germline. This chain's CDR3 is CATSGPGQIYGYTF. CDR3 DNA: TGTGCCACCAGTGGACCCGGACAGATCTATGGCTACACCTTC.

This clonotype was seen a handful of times. The chain has TRBV9 and TRBJ1-5; 8 bases align to TRBD1. The CDR3 consists of 15 residues. The germline gives CDR1 SGDLS, CDR2 YYNGEE. With V trimmed by 0 bases and J by 6 bases, 5 bases remained unmatched. In DNA, the CDR3 is TGTGCCAGCAGCGTAGGGACAGGGAGTACTCAGCCCCAGCATTTT. Translated, it gives CASSVGTGSTQPQHF.

The sample holds a few counts of this clonotype. This chain links TRBV6-6 with TRBJ2-6; D possibly matches TRBD1 or TRBD2 (5 bases each). With 0 bases removed from V and 0 bases from J, the gap between germline ends came to 15 bases. The CDR3 extends over 19 amino acids. Germline-derived CDR1 and CDR2 are MNHNY and SVGAGI (reference sequence). The chain's CDR3 is CASSYSDRGASSGANVLTF. CDR3 in DNA: TGTGCCAGCAGTTACTCGGATAGAGGGGCCTCCTCTGGGGCCAACGTCCTGACTTTC.

This clonotype was found a few times. The DNA for the CDR3 is TGTGCCAGCAGTGAAGTCCCCAACAGGGAGGGCTACACCTTC. Translation gives CASSEVPNREGYTF. The rearrangement uses TRBV25-1 and TRBJ1-2; TRBD1 might be the D (6 bases). Germline V CDR1 and CDR2: MGHDK, SYGVNS. This CDR3 contains 14 residues. Trimming removed 2 bases from V and 8 bases from J, with 15 bases in between.

Details on this clonotype: This may arise from a read error, as a much more abundant clone is one base away. The chain has TRBV18 and TRBJ1-1, with TRBD1 as a possible D gene (5 bases). Germline assignment: CDR1 KGHSH and CDR2 LQKENI. Trimming removed 8 bases from V and 2 bases from J, with 12 bases in between. The CDR3 contains 13 residues. CDR3 nucleotide sequence: TGTGCCAGCACGAGACAGACAAACACTGAAGCTTTCTTT. Translation: CASTRQTNTEAFF.

This clonotype was observed many times. This chain links TRBV5-1 with TRBJ1-2; possible D gene TRBD1, 6 bases. The CDR3 spans 15 residues. Trimming shortened V by 6 bases and J by 1 base, and 16 bases separated the two germline ends. From germline, CDR1 is SGHRS and CDR2 YFSETQ. The CDR3 protein is CASTRRPDSNYGYTF. The CDR3, as DNA: TGCGCCAGCACGAGGCGTCCGGACAGTAACTATGGCTACACCTTC.

This clonotype has only a few counts. The chain couples TRBV27 to TRBJ2-6; D possibly corresponds to TRBD1 (5 bases). CDR3 size: 14 residues. Trimming took off 6 bases at V and 4 bases at J, with 10 bases between the two ends. In germline, CDR1 is MNHEY, CDR2 SMNVEV (reference sequence). The CDR3 sequence: CASRPQAGANVLTF. The DNA for the CDR3 is TGTGCCAGCAGGCCACAGGCGGGGGCCAACGTCCTGACTTTC.

This chain links TRBV4-1 with TRBJ2-2; D ambiguous. CDR1 is MGHRA, CDR2 YSYEKL, per germline. V was trimmed by 0 bases and J by 7 bases, leaving 0 bases between them. There are 11 residues in the CDR3. The DNA for the CDR3 is TGCGCCAGCAGCCAAGACGGGGAGCTGTTTTTT. This translates into CASSQDGELFF.

This clonotype was seen a handful of times. The J gene is TRBJ1-6, the V gene TRBV6-5; D ambiguous. The CDR3 has 13 amino acids. Germline V gene data show CDR1 as MNHEY and CDR2 as SVGAGI. Trimming cost V 2 bases and J 12 bases, with 11 bases left between them. This CDR3 reads CASSYGQLRPLHF. Written as DNA, the CDR3 is TGTGCCAGCAGTTACGGGCAGCTTAGACCCCTCCACTTT.

Ten or more counts support this clonotype. This rearrangement joins TRBV18 to TRBJ2-5, with D unclear. Trimming took off 3 bases at V and 5 bases at J, with 7 bases between the two ends. Germline V gene lookup returns CDR1 KGHSH and CDR2 LQKENI. The CDR3 is 12 residues long. The DNA of the CDR3 is TGTGCCAGCTCACCCGGTCATGAGACCCAGTACTTC. Its translation is CASSPGHETQYF.

This clonotype has a count of ten or more. The CDR3 nucleotides are TGTGCCAGCAGCTTAGGTGTGGACCGGCCCCTACAGACCCAGTACTTC. Its translation: CASSLGVDRPLQTQYF. The rearrangement uses TRBV11-2 and TRBJ2-5, with D unclear. CDR3 length: 16 residues. The V end lost 1 base, the J end lost 6 bases, and 18 bases lay between the germline ends. Germline V CDR1 and CDR2: SGHAT, FQNNGV.

The sample holds many counts of this clonotype. The chain recombines TRBV12-3 or TRBV12-4 with TRBJ2-5; possibly TRBD2 for D (6 bases). V gave up 4 bases and J gave up 2 bases, with 8 bases separating them. The CDR3 extends over 13 amino acids. CDR3 sequence (DNA): TGTGCCAGCAGTTGGGGGGAGCAAGAGACCCAGTACTTC. Its protein is CASSWGEQETQYF.

Details on this clonotype: Possible read error: a much larger clone is one base away. This rearrangement joins TRBV27 to TRBJ1-2; D not certain. Germline V gene data show CDR1 as MNHEY and CDR2 as SMNVEV (reference sequence). The CDR3 extends over 14 amino acids. CDR3 nucleotide sequence: TGTGCCAGCAGTCCTCGCGGGTGGAACTATGGCTACGCCTTC. Protein product: CASSPRGWNYGYAF.

The table lists this clonotype with many counts. This chain uses TRBV6-1 with TRBJ2-1; perhaps TRBD1 as D (6 bases). The CDR3 length is 16 residues. The V gene lost 7 bases and the J gene lost 0 bases, with 16 bases spanning the gap. Germline V gene lookup returns CDR1 MNHNS and CDR2 SASEGT. The CDR3 bases are TGTGCCAGCACGCAGAATCTAGGGGGCTCCTACAATGAGCAGTTCTTC. This translates into CASTQNLGGSYNEQFF.